This T cell receptor (beta chain) emerged from a study of beta chain features in type 1 diabetes. Expressed TCRB transcripts were sequenced because the entire RNA isolate underwent reverse transcription. Clones were read by immunoSEQ multiplex PCR, and TCRdb kept only the in-frame ones, dropping some. This table holds 110,000 to 150,000 clones, 9.7% found once. Between the trimmed V and J ends, which lost 5 bases and 8 bases, there was a span of 18 bases. Germline values: CDR1 MDHEN, CDR2 SYDVKM. The CDR3 covers 14 residues. Sequencing was carried out using central memory CD4+ T cells from blood. The V gene is TRBV28, the J gene TRBJ1-1; D remains unclear. This clonotype was sampled from a woman aged 40 to 49 in good health. CDR3 nucleotides: TGTGCCAGCAGTCCAACTTTGGGGAGGAGGGAAGCTTTCTTT. It specifies CASSPTLGRREAFF.